The rows below give T cell receptor beta chains drawn from one sample of a study of shared clonotypes between healthy human individuals. Sequencing used immunoSEQ multiplex PCR; TCRdb keeps in-frame clones, though not all of them. The table lists roughly 640,000 clones, more than 95% of them singletons. Sequencing used naive CD4+ T cells sorted from blood. These receptors originate from a woman in her thirties in good health. The CDR3 runs from the conserved cysteine through the conserved F or W. A D gene is named only where the DNA matches it firmly. Some rows have no size entry. The others give once, few or many, or a class for an expanded clone.

clone size	CDR3 length	J gene	V gene	D gene	CDR3 protein	CDR3 DNA
once	15	TRBJ1-1	TRBV5-1	.	CASSPGDNMNTEAFF	TGCGCCAGCAGCCCAGGGGACAACATGAACACTGAAGCTTTCTTT
.	15	TRBJ2-1	TRBV27	TRBD2	CASSLWAAGGGEQFF	TGTGCCAGCAGTTTATGGGCCGCGGGAGGGGGTGAGCAGTTCTTC
.	15	TRBJ1-4	TRBV28	.	CASSFRGSTNEKLFF	TGTGCCAGCAGTTTTCGGGGTTCAACTAATGAAAAACTGTTTTTT
.	15	TRBJ1-1	TRBV6-5	.	CASSYSIQGDTEAFF	TGTGCCAGCAGTTACTCGATTCAGGGCGACACTGAAGCTTTCTTT
.	16	TRBJ2-1	TRBV9	.	CASSVGTTSDYNEQFF	TGTGCCAGCAGCGTAGGGACTACCTCTGATTACAATGAGCAGTTCTTC
.	12	TRBJ1-2	TRBV7-9	.	CASDREGGGYTF	TGTGCCAGCGACCGCGAGGGGGGCGGCTACACCTTC
.	13	TRBJ2-1	TRBV27	.	CASSLGLYHEQFF	TGTGCCAGCAGTTTAGGCCTCTACCATGAGCAGTTCTTC
.	16	TRBJ2-3	TRBV2	TRBD2	CASNNPGGGRLHTQYF	TGTGCCAGCAACAACCCTGGGGGGGGTCGCCTTCATACGCAGTATTTT
.	13	TRBJ1-1	TRBV28	.	CASSPIRETEAFF	TGTGCCAGCAGTCCCATCAGGGAGACTGAAGCTTTCTTT
once	16	TRBJ2-7	TRBV5-6	.	CASSDTQDSPTYEQYF	TGTGCCAGCAGCGATACACAGGACAGTCCAACCTACGAGCAGTACTTC
.	14	TRBJ1-1	TRBV14	.	CASSGRPGGTEAFF	TGTGCCAGCAGCGGACGACCAGGAGGAACTGAAGCTTTCTTT
.	16	TRBJ2-3	TRBV7-2	.	CASSLAGSGNTDTQYF	TGTGCCAGCAGCTTAGCGGGGTCTGGGAACACAGATACGCAGTATTTT
.	15	TRBJ2-7	TRBV2	TRBD2	CASRPTSGSTYEQYF	TGTGCCAGCAGGCCAACTAGCGGGAGCACCTACGAGCAGTACTTC
.	15	TRBJ2-7	TRBV28	TRBD1	CASSPQGQGAYEQYF	TGTGCCAGCAGCCCCCAGGGACAGGGGGCTTACGAGCAGTACTTC
.	14	TRBJ2-2	TRBV5-1	.	CASRILGDTGELFF	TGCGCCAGCAGGATTTTAGGGGACACCGGGGAGCTGTTTTTT
once	15	TRBJ2-7	TRBV19	.	CASSIKGTPSYEQYF	TGTGCCAGTAGTATCAAGGGGACACCCTCCTACGAGCAGTACTTC
.	14	TRBJ1-6	TRBV30	.	CAFQGGAPNSPLHF	TGTGCCTTCCAAGGGGGGGCGCCAAATTCACCCCTCCACTTT
.	14	TRBJ1-3	TRBV30	TRBD1	CAWTDRGPGNTIYF	TGTGCCTGGACTGACAGGGGGCCTGGAAACACCATATATTTT
.	15	TRBJ1-5	TRBV5-1	.	CASSSLGGVNQPQHF	TGCGCCAGCAGCTCACTCGGGGGGGTCAATCAGCCCCAGCATTTT
.	12	TRBJ2-7	TRBV6-6	.	CASSYSAYEQYF	TGTGCCAGCAGTTACTCAGCCTACGAGCAGTACTTC
.	15	TRBJ1-4	TRBV6-1	TRBD1	CASRFRTGQVEKLFF	TGTGCCAGCAGGTTCAGGACAGGGCAGGTTGAAAAACTGTTTTTT
.	13	TRBJ1-2	TRBV6-5	TRBD1	CASSYDRGRGYTF	TGTGCCAGCAGTTACGACAGGGGTAGAGGCTACACCTTC
.	14	TRBJ1-5	TRBV6-1	.	CASRLAYSNQPQHF	TGTGCCAGCAGGCTCGCTTATAGCAATCAGCCCCAGCATTTT
.	13	TRBJ1-2	TRBV27	TRBD1	CASSPGQGAGYTF	TGTGCCAGCAGTCCCGGACAGGGGGCTGGCTACACCTTC
.	16	TRBJ1-1	TRBV28	TRBD1	CASSLLSGTGGIEAFF	TGTGCCAGCAGTTTATTGTCGGGGACAGGGGGGATTGAAGCTTTCTTT
.	18	TRBJ1-5	TRBV18	.	CASSPGISGLASNQPQHF	TGTGCCAGCTCACCAGGAATTTCGGGGCTTGCGAGCAATCAGCCCCAGCATTTT
.	14	TRBJ2-2	TRBV28	TRBD1	CASTEGQGTGELFF	TGTGCCAGCACGGAGGGACAGGGGACCGGGGAGCTGTTTTTT
.	14	TRBJ2-7	TRBV19	TRBD2	CASSGTSGSYEQYF	TGTGCCAGTTCCGGGACTAGCGGCTCCTACGAGCAGTACTTC
.	16	TRBJ1-2	TRBV9	.	CASSSWQGKANYGYTF	TGTGCCAGCAGCTCGTGGCAGGGGAAGGCTAACTATGGCTACACCTTC
.	15	TRBJ2-1	TRBV11-1	.	CASSLEGRRYNEQFF	TGTGCCAGCAGCTTAGAAGGGCGGAGATACAATGAGCAGTTCTTC
.	19	TRBJ1-5	TRBV28	TRBD1	CASSLLQGALFEINQPQHF	TGTGCCAGCAGTTTACTACAGGGGGCGCTTTTCGAGATCAATCAGCCCCAGCATTTT
.	16	TRBJ1-4	TRBV28	TRBD1	CASSVPGQGRNEKLFF	TGTGCCAGCAGCGTCCCGGGACAGGGCCGGAATGAAAAACTGTTTTTT
.	13	TRBJ1-1	TRBV27	.	CASSLVGDTEAFF	TGTGCCAGCAGTTTAGTGGGAGATACTGAAGCTTTCTTT
.	12	TRBJ2-1	TRBV7-9	.	CASSSRRNEQFF	TGTGCCAGCAGCTCCAGACGGAATGAGCAGTTCTTC
.	14	TRBJ2-1	TRBV19	TRBD2	CASSTSGSYNEQFF	TGTGCCAGTTCGACTAGCGGATCCTACAATGAGCAGTTCTTC
.	17	TRBJ2-3	TRBV11-2	TRBD2	CASSLGLALSSTDTQYF	TGTGCCAGCAGCTTGGGACTAGCTCTTTCTAGCACAGATACGCAGTATTTT
.	17	TRBJ1-1	TRBV28	TRBD1	CASSPTDRGLMNTEAFF	TGTGCCAGCAGCCCAACGGACAGGGGGCTCATGAACACTGAAGCTTTCTTT
.	18	TRBJ1-5	TRBV15	.	CATSRVGLRQSSNQPQHF	TGTGCCACCAGCAGAGTGGGCCTTAGACAATCTAGCAATCAGCCCCAGCATTTT
.	11	TRBJ2-7	TRBV10-3	.	CAIRSKDEQYF	TGTGCCATCAGGAGTAAGGACGAGCAGTACTTC
.	15	TRBJ2-1	TRBV5-1	.	CASSLEERVGNEQFF	TGCGCCAGCAGCTTGGAGGAAAGGGTGGGCAATGAGCAGTTCTTC